The rows below give T cell receptor beta chains drawn from one sample of a study of cytomegalovirus exposure and HLA in healthy donors. Libraries were prepared by immunoSEQ multiplex PCR; TCRdb keeps only in-frame clonotypes and omits some of them. The sample totals some 76,000 clones. The sample taken for sequencing was PBMCs. These TCRs come from a female donor in good health and CMV-seropositive. CDR3s include the opening cysteine and the closing phenylalanine or tryptophan. A D gene is named only where the DNA matches it firmly.

d_gene | j_gene | len | v_gene | CDR3aa | CDR3nt
TRBD2 | TRBJ2-7 | 15 | TRBV4-1 | CASSRGTSASYEQYF | TGCGCCAGCAGCCGGGGGACTAGCGCCTCCTACGAGCAGTACTTC
TRBD1 | TRBJ1-2 | 15 | TRBV5-6 | CASSFRQGMDYGYTF | TGTGCCAGCAGTTTCCGACAGGGAATGGACTATGGCTACACCTTC
NA | TRBJ1-1 | 10 | TRBV30 | CAWTDTEAFF | TGTGCCTGGACTGACACTGAAGCTTTCTTT
TRBD2 | TRBJ2-7 | 15 | TRBV25-1 | CASTSRTSGSYEQYF | TGTGCCAGCACCTCCCGGACTAGCGGATCCTACGAGCAGTACTTC
NA | TRBJ1-1 | 14 | TRBV6-1 | CASNRRGLDTEAFF | TGTGCCAGCAATAGGAGGGGCCTCGACACTGAAGCTTTCTTT
NA | TRBJ2-5 | 14 | TRBV7-9 | CASSLLQVQETQYF | TGTGCCAGCAGCTTACTACAGGTCCAAGAGACCCAGTACTTC
NA | TRBJ1-1 | 15 | TRBV4-3 | CASSLSGRGGMEAFF | TGCGCCAGCAGCCTAAGCGGCCGGGGCGGGATGGAAGCTTTCTTT
TRBD1 | TRBJ1-1 | 16 | TRBV5-5 | CASSFTQGGIGTEAFF | TGTGCCAGCAGCTTCACGCAGGGGGGAATAGGCACTGAAGCTTTCTTT
NA | TRBJ2-7 | 16 | TRBV4-1 | CASSQDQVESSYEQYF | TGCGCCAGCAGCCAAGATCAAGTAGAGTCCTCCTACGAGCAGTACTTC
TRBD1 | TRBJ1-4 | 16 | TRBV2 | CASSGTAQGIGEKLFF | TGTGCCAGCAGTGGGACGGCACAGGGGATAGGTGAAAAACTGTTTTTT
TRBD1 | TRBJ2-6 | 18 | TRBV5-8 | CASSSPGQAFSGANVLTF | TGTGCCAGCAGCTCGCCGGGACAGGCATTCTCTGGGGCCAACGTCCTGACTTTC
TRBD1 | TRBJ2-5 | 14 | TRBV14 | CASSRRTGDETQYF | TGTGCCAGCAGCCGCAGGACAGGGGACGAGACCCAGTACTTC
NA | TRBJ1-1 | 11 | TRBV29-1 | CSVVPDREAFF | TGCAGCGTTGTGCCGGACAGAGAAGCTTTCTTT
TRBD2 | TRBJ2-1 | 15 | TRBV10-1 | CASSVAGARGNEQFF | TGCGCCAGCAGTGTAGCGGGAGCCAGGGGCAATGAGCAGTTCTTC
NA | TRBJ1-3 | 13 | TRBV6-5 | CASSRPTGNTIYF | TGTGCCAGCAGTCGTCCTACTGGAAACACCATATATTTT
NA | TRBJ1-2 | 14 | TRBV30 | CAWSMGGSNYGYTF | TGTGCCTGGAGCATGGGGGGAAGCAACTATGGCTACACCTTC
NA | TRBJ2-5 | 13 | TRBV18 | CASQVTGEETQYF | TGTGCCAGCCAAGTTACAGGTGAAGAGACCCAGTACTTC
TRBD1 | TRBJ1-1 | 14 | TRBV30 | CAWSVLTGGTEAFF | TGTGCCTGGAGTGTCCTCACAGGGGGCACTGAAGCTTTCTTT
NA | TRBJ2-7 | 10 | TRBV20-1 | CSAEKREQYF | TGCAGTGCCGAAAAGCGCGAGCAGTACTTC
NA | TRBJ1-1 | 16 | TRBV28 | CASSQGYLVTPDGAFF | TGTGCCAGCAGCCAGGGATACTTAGTTACCCCTGATGGAGCTTTCTTT
NA | TRBJ1-1 | 15 | TRBV7-2 | CASSSQPSVRNEAFF | TGTGCCAGCAGCAGCCAACCCTCCGTGCGGAATGAAGCTTTCTTT
TRBD1 | TRBJ2-7 | 14 | TRBV6-5 | CASRTTGASYEQYF | TGTGCCAGCAGGACGACAGGGGCCTCCTACGAGCAGTACTTC
NA | TRBJ1-4 | 18 | TRBV29-1 | CSVVWGLRGGGYGEKLFF | TGCAGCGTTGTTTGGGGGCTTCGAGGCGGTGGATATGGTGAAAAACTGTTTTTT
NA | TRBJ1-4 | 13 | TRBV28 | CASVGAVEEKLFF | TGTGCCAGCGTGGGGGCAGTGGAGGAAAAACTGTTTTTT
TRBD1 | TRBJ2-2 | 13 | TRBV7-3 | CASSPQGAGELFF | TGTGCCAGCAGCCCACAGGGGGCCGGGGAGCTGTTTTTT
TRBD2 | TRBJ2-7 | 13 | TRBV25-1 | CASRGGVVSEQYF | TGTGCCAGCAGGGGGGGGGTAGTGTCCGAGCAGTACTTC
TRBD1 | TRBJ1-2 | 13 | TRBV14 | CASSQGQGYGYTF | TGTGCCAGCAGCCAAGGACAGGGATACGGCTACACCTTC
NA | TRBJ2-1 | 14 | TRBV7-2 | CASSLVDSRNEQFF | TGTGCCAGCAGCTTAGTGGACAGTAGGAATGAGCAGTTCTTC
NA | TRBJ2-5 | 13 | TRBV4-3 | CASSQGASETQYF | TGCGCCAGCAGCCAAGGGGCATCGGAGACCCAGTACTTC
NA | TRBJ2-2 | 15 | TRBV19 | CASSITSGASGELFF | TGTGCCAGTAGTATAACGTCAGGGGCCTCCGGGGAGCTGTTTTTT
TRBD1 | TRBJ1-5 | 15 | TRBV28 | CASSSPRQGEKPQHF | TGTGCCAGCAGTTCGCCTAGACAGGGGGAGAAGCCCCAGCATTTT
TRBD1 | TRBJ1-1 | 13 | TRBV28 | CASSRTGGSEAFF | TGTGCCAGCAGCCGGACAGGGGGCTCTGAAGCTTTCTTT
NA | TRBJ1-5 | 14 | TRBV23-1 | CASSPPYLHRPQHF | TGCGCCAGCAGCCCCCCATACCTCCATAGGCCCCAGCATTTT
TRBD1 | TRBJ1-2 | 15 | TRBV6-6 | CASSPWTGSPYGYTF | TGTGCCAGCAGTCCATGGACAGGGTCCCCCTATGGCTACACCTTC
NA | TRBJ1-1 | 13 | TRBV6-1 | CASSEVGREPAFF | TGTGCCAGCAGTGAAGTGGGGCGGGAACCAGCTTTCTTT
NA | TRBJ1-1 | 15 | TRBV11-2 | CASSLFAGQGTEAFF | TGTGCCAGCAGCTTATTTGCCGGTCAGGGTACTGAAGCTTTCTTT
TRBD1 | TRBJ1-6 | 14 | TRBV7-3 | CASSWTGLHSPLHF | TGTGCCAGCAGCTGGACAGGGCTGCATTCACCCCTCCACTTT
TRBD1 | TRBJ1-4 | 15 | TRBV4-2 | CASSQPDRVNEKLFF | TGTGCCAGCAGCCAACCAGACAGGGTGAATGAAAAACTGTTTTTT
TRBD1 | TRBJ1-2 | 15 | TRBV7-8 | CASSQGQGANYGYTF | TGTGCCAGCAGCCAAGGACAGGGGGCAAACTATGGCTACACCTTC